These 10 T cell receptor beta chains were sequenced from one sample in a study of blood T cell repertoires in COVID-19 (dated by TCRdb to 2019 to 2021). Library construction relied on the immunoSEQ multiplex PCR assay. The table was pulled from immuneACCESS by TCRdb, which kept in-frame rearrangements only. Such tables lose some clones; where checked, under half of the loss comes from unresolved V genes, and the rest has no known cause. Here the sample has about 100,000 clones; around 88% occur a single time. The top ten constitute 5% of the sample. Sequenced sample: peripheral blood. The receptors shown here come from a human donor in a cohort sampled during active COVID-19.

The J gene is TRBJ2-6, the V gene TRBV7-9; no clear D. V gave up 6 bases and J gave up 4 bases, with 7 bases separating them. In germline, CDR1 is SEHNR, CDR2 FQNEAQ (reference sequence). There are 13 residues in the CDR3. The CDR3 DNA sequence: TGTGCCAGCAGTCAGACAGGGGCCAACGTCCTGACTTTC. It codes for CASSQTGANVLTF.

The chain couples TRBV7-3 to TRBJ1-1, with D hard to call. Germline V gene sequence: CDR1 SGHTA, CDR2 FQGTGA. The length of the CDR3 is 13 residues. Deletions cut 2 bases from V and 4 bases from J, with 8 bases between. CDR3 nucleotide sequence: TGTGCCAGCAGCTTAGACGAGGGCACTGAAGCTTTCTTT. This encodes CASSLDEGTEAFF.

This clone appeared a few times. In nucleotides, the CDR3 is TGTGCCAGCAGTTTAAGACAGACGGAGACCCAGTACTTC. This codes for CASSLRQTETQYF. This rearrangement joins TRBV12-3 or TRBV12-4 to TRBJ2-5; possibly TRBD1 for D (5 bases). This CDR3 is 13 amino acids long. The V gene lost 2 bases and the J gene lost 5 bases, with 9 bases spanning the gap.

The CDR3 loop reads CASSGSQQGWNQPQHF. In DNA, the CDR3 is TGTGCCAGCAGTGGGTCACAACAGGGGTGGAATCAGCCCCAGCATTTT. The chain carries TRBV6-1 and TRBJ1-5, with TRBD1 identical over 7 bases. Trimming removed 4 bases from V and 4 bases from J; junction bases left unmatched: 10. The germline gives CDR1 MNHNS, CDR2 SASEGT. The CDR3 runs to 16 residues.

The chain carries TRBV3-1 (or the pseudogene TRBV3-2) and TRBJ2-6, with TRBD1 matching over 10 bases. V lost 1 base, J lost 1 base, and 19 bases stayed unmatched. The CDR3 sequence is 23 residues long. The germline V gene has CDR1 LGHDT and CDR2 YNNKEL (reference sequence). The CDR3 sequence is CASSQVLPMLKDRGASGANVLTF. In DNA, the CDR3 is TGTGCCAGCAGCCAAGTACTCCCAATGCTGAAGGACAGGGGGGCTTCTGGGGCCAACGTCCTGACTTTC.

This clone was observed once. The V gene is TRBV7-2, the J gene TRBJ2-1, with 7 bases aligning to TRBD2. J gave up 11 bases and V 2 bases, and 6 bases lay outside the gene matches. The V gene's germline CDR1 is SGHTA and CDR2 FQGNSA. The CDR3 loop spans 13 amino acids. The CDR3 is CASSLSGDPKQFF. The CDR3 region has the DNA TGTGCCAGCAGCTTAAGCGGGGACCCTAAGCAGTTCTTC.

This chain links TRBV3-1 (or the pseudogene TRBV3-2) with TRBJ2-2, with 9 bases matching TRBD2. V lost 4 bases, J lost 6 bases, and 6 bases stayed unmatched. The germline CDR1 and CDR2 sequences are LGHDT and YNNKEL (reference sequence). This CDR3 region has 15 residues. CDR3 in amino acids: CASSLSSGMAGELFF. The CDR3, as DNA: TGTGCCAGCAGCCTATCTAGCGGGATGGCCGGGGAGCTGTTTTTT.

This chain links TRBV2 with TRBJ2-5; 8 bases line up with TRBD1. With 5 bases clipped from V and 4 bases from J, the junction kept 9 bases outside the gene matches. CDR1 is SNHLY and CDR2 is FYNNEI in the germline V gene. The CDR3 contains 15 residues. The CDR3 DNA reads TGTGCCAGCAGTACCGACAGGGGACTTCGAGAGACCCAGTACTTC. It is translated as CASSTDRGLRETQYF.

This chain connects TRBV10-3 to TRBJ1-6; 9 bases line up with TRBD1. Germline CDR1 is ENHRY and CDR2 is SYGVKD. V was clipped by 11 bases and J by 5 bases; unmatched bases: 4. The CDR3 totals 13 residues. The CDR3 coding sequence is TGTGCCCTACGGGACAGGGATAATTCACCCCTCCACTTT. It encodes CALRDRDNSPLHF.

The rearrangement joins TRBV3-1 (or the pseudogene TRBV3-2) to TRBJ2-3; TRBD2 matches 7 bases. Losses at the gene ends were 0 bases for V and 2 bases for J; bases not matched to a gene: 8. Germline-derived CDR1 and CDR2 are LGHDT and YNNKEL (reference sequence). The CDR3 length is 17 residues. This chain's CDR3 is CASSQERREDNTDTQYF. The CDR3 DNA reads TGTGCCAGCAGCCAAGAACGTCGGGAGGATAACACAGATACGCAGTATTTT.